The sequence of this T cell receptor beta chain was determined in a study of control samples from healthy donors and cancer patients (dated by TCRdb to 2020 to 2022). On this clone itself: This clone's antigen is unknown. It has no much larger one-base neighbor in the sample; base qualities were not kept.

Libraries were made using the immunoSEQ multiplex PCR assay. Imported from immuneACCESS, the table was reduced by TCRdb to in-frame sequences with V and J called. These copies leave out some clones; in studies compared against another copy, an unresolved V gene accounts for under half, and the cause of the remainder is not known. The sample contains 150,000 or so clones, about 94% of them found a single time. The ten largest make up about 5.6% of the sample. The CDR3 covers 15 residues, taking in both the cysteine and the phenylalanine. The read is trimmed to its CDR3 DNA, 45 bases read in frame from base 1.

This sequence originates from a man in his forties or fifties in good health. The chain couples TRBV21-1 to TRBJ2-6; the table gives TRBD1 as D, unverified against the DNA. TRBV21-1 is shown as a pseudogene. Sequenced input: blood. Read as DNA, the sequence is TGTGCCAGTGCGGGACAGACCTCTGGGGCCAACGTCCTGACTTTC. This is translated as CASAGQTSGANVLTF.